Below are 22 T cell receptor beta chains sequenced from a single sample in a study of post-analysis software for immune sequencing data. Study findings and constraints: In patients, TRBV5-6, TRBV5-1 and TRBV20-1 belonged to five TRBV segments found more frequently than in controls.

Built from TCR beta cDNA, the libraries had unique molecular identifiers in them. TCRdb fed the PCR reads into MiXCR, producing one record per CDR3 protein. The table shows some 370,000 distinct CDR3 sequences, with 30% to 45% occurring only once. These receptors have no identified antigens. Sequences were obtained from blood. The source of these receptors is a girl between 10 and 17 years old with multiple sclerosis.

The CDR3 nucleotides read TGTGCCAGCAGTTTTAGCCCGGTCTATGGCTACACCTTC. It encodes CASSFSPVYGYTF. The chain has TRBV12-3 or TRBV12-4 and TRBJ1-2; D is unclear. This CDR3 comprises 13 residues. V was clipped by 3 bases and J by 4 bases, with 9 bases between them.

The chain couples TRBV27 to TRBJ2-1; TRBD2 aligns across 9 bases. The germline gives CDR1 MNHEY, CDR2 SMNVEV (reference sequence). The CDR3 sequence is 16 residues long. V trimming: 3 bases; J trimming: 8 bases; junction bases outside the gene matches: 11. As DNA, the CDR3 is TGTGCCAGCAGTTTTCTAGCGGGGAACCCCTTGGATGAGCAGTTCTTC. It codes for CASSFLAGNPLDEQFF.

This clonotype was seen only once. V usage is TRBV7-9 and J usage is TRBJ1-1; 8 bases agree with TRBD1. The trim removed 4 bases at V and 1 base at J, leaving 5 bases unmatched. The CDR3 loop spans 15 amino acids. In germline, CDR1 is SEHNR, CDR2 FQNEAQ (reference sequence). The CDR3 loop is CASSWDGTGNTEAFF. The DNA for the CDR3 is TGTGCCAGCAGCTGGGATGGGACAGGGAACACTGAAGCTTTCTTT.

The J gene is TRBJ2-1, the V gene TRBV9, with D perhaps matching TRBD2 (6 bases). Trimming removed 0 bases at V and 5 bases at J, with 15 bases between. The CDR3 is made up of 16 amino acids. Germline CDR1 reads SGDLS; CDR2 reads YYNGEE. CDR3 sequence: CASSVGWSSVDNEQFF. The CDR3 DNA sequence: TGTGCCAGCAGCGTAGGATGGTCTAGCGTCGACAATGAGCAGTTCTTC.

The V and J genes are TRBV15 and TRBJ2-5, with D perhaps matching TRBD1 or TRBD2 (5 bases each). The ends were cut back, 4 bases at V and 2 bases at J, with 14 bases in the middle. The CDR3 covers 15 residues. Germline-derived CDR1 and CDR2 are LNHNV and YYDKDF (reference sequence). The CDR3 sequence is CATSTRPGRQETQYF. The DNA for the CDR3 is TGTGCCACCAGCACCAGACCGGGACGGCAAGAGACCCAGTACTTC. The variable domain in full, completed from reference TRBV15 and TRBJ2-5, reads DAMVIQNPRYQVTQFGKPVTLSCSQTLNHNVMYWYQQKSSQAPKLLFHYYDKDFNNEADTPDNFQSRRPNTSFCFLDIRSPGLGDTAMYLCATSTRPGRQETQYFGPGTRLLVL.

The chain employs TRBV3-1 and TRBJ2-5, with no clear D. The DNA matches TRBJ2-7 better at its end, which makes the J call doubtful. Germline V gene sequence: CDR1 LGHDT, CDR2 YNNKEL (reference sequence). The CDR3 totals 14 residues. The CDR3 sequence is CASSQSPHLREQYF. Written as DNA, the CDR3 is TGTGCCAGCAGCCAATCCCCCCATCTCCGCGAGCAGTACTTC.

The chain joins TRBV29-1 to TRBJ2-1, with TRBD1 as a possible D gene (6 bases). This CDR3 region has 14 residues. Trimming cost V 8 bases and J 2 bases, with 16 bases left between them. Germline V gene lookup returns CDR1 SQVTM and CDR2 ANQGSEA. The CDR3 DNA reads as TGCAGCTTCCGATCAGGGGACCCCTACAATGAGCAGTTCTTC. It codes for CSFRSGDPYNEQFF.

This clonotype was detected ten times or more. The chain recombines TRBV12-3 or TRBV12-4 with TRBJ2-1; 11 nucleotides agree with TRBD1. V shed 7 bases, J shed 4 bases, and the junction held 3 bases outside the gene matches. The CDR3 spans 14 residues. The CDR3 spells CASNGDRGYNEQFF. The CDR3 DNA follows: TGTGCCAGCAACGGGGACAGGGGGTACAATGAGCAGTTCTTC.

This clonotype was counted between two and nine times. The rearrangement uses TRBV20-1 and TRBJ1-2, with 11 bases identical to TRBD1. Germline CDR1 DFQATT, CDR2 SNEGSKA (reference sequence). This CDR3 contains 13 residues. Trimming removed 3 bases from V and 6 bases from J; junction bases left unmatched: 3. The CDR3, as DNA: TGCAGTGCTAGGGGACAGGGGGAGGATGGCTACACCTTC. Translating gives CSARGQGEDGYTF.

This clonotype showed up just a few times. The V and J genes are TRBV7-6 and TRBJ2-5; no clear D. Germline V gene lookup returns CDR1 SGHVS and CDR2 FNYEAQ. This CDR3 region has 13 residues. V shed 8 bases and J shed 4 bases, with 14 bases lying between them. For the CDR3, the DNA is TGTGCCAGCCGACCACCGGCGTTAGAGACCCAGTACTTC. Translation gives CASRPPALETQYF. Drawing the rest from reference TRBV7-6 and TRBJ2-5, the complete variable domain is GAGVSQSPRYKVTKRGQDVALRCDPISGHVSLYWYRQALGQGPEFLTYFNYEAQQDKSGLPNDRFSAERPEGSISTLTIQRTEQRDSAMYRCASRPPALETQYFGPGTRLLVL.

This rearrangement joins TRBV7-6 to TRBJ2-1, with 8 positions matching TRBD2. J was trimmed by 2 bases and V by 1 base; bases with no gene match: 7. The CDR3 length is 17 residues. Looked up from germline, CDR1 is SGHVS and CDR2 is FNYEAQ. In DNA form, the CDR3 reads TGTGCCAGCAGCTTAGGGCCGGGCGGGGGGCCCTACAATGAGCAGTTCTTC. Amino acid sequence: CASSLGPGGGPYNEQFF.

The rearrangement uses TRBV5-8 and TRBJ1-1; D is ambiguous. With 4 bases removed from V and 1 base from J, the gap between germline ends came to 17 bases. Germline V gene sequence: CDR1 SGHTS, CDR2 YDEGEE. The CDR3 covers 16 residues. The CDR3 nucleotides are TGTGCCAGCAGCCCGGCCTTCGAACACCGGAACACTGAAGCTTTCTTT. Encoded protein: CASSPAFEHRNTEAFF.

This clonotype occurred a few times. V gene TRBV29-1 combines with J gene TRBJ2-7; 10 nucleotides line up with TRBD2. The CDR3 is 15 amino acids. In germline, CDR1 is SQVTM, CDR2 ANQGSEA. The ends lost 3 bases at V and 3 bases at J; junction bases unmatched: 8. The DNA of the CDR3 is TGCAGCGTTGAGGGGACTCTAGCGGGGGACTACGAGCAGTACTTC. It specifies CSVEGTLAGDYEQYF.

This clonotype came up a few times. This chain links TRBV7-8 with TRBJ2-1; D remains unclear. CDR1 and CDR2 from the germline V gene are SGHVS and FQNEAQ. This CDR3 has 14 amino acids. With 5 bases removed from V and 4 bases from J, the gap between germline ends came to 12 bases. CDR3 DNA sequence: TGTGCCAGCAGCCGTCGACGTGGATACAATGAGCAGTTCTTC. Its translation is CASSRRRGYNEQFF.

This clonotype was recorded once. The chain links TRBV29-1 to TRBJ2-1; 12 nucleotides align to TRBD2. Germline V CDR1 and CDR2: SQVTM, ANQGSEA. The CDR3 loop spans 14 amino acids. V dropped 8 bases and J dropped 6; count of bases not matched to a gene: 8. The CDR3 protein is CSSLTSGRINEQFF. The DNA for the CDR3 is TGCAGCTCTTTGACTAGCGGGAGAATCAATGAGCAGTTCTTC.

This clonotype came up a few times. The chain uses TRBV12-3 or TRBV12-4 and TRBJ2-7; D is unclear. V gave up 1 base and J gave up 2 bases, with 9 bases separating them. The CDR3 runs 14 residues. The CDR3: CASSLDIQAYEQYF. CDR3 nucleotide sequence: TGTGCCAGCAGTTTAGACATCCAAGCCTACGAGCAGTACTTC.

This clonotype was seen a handful of times. The chain has TRBV9 and TRBJ2-7; TRBD1 matches at 7 bases. This CDR3 is 16 amino acids long. V shed 3 bases, J shed 5 bases, and the junction held 14 bases outside the gene matches. From germline, CDR1 is SGDLS and CDR2 YYNGEE. The chain's CDR3 is CASSEDRTGFVDEQYF. In DNA form, the CDR3 reads TGTGCCAGCAGCGAGGACAGGACTGGATTTGTGGACGAGCAGTACTTC.

The genes are TRBV12-3 or TRBV12-4 and TRBJ2-4; possible D gene TRBD1, 6 bases. Trimming pared 1 base from V and 0 bases from J, leaving 10 bases between. The CDR3 has 16 residues. The CDR3 DNA reads TGTGCCAGCAGTTTAGGGCAGGGGCTAGCCAAAAACATTCAGTACTTC. This gives the protein CASSLGQGLAKNIQYF.

This clonotype was counted many times. This rearrangement joins TRBV5-1 to TRBJ2-7; TRBD2 matches at 12 bases. Germline loops: CDR1 SGHRS, CDR2 YFSETQ. V was pared by 0 bases and J by 0 bases, with 7 bases of the junction left unmatched. This CDR3 spans 18 amino acids. The DNA of the CDR3 is TGCGCCAGCAGCTTGGCCGCTAGCGGGGGGGTCCTCTCCTACGAGCAGTACTTC. It specifies CASSLAASGGVLSYEQYF. Combining the CDR3 with reference TRBV5-1 and TRBJ2-7 gives the whole variable domain KAGVTQTPRYLIKTRGQQVTLSCSPISGHRSVSWYQQTPGQGLQFLFEYFSETQRNKGNFPGRFSGRQFSNSRSEMNVSTLELGDSALYLCASSLAASGGVLSYEQYFGPGTRLTVT.

The table lists this clonotype with a few counts. The genes are TRBV12-3 or TRBV12-4 and TRBJ2-7; TRBD2 agrees at 9 bases. The length of the CDR3 is 15 residues. Trimming at V came to 1 base and at J to 2 bases, leaving 3 bases not matched to a gene. This CDR3 is CASSLGSGGTYEQYF. Here the CDR3 DNA reads TGTGCCAGCAGTTTAGGTAGCGGGGGTACCTACGAGCAGTACTTC.

This clonotype was seen more than once but under ten times. The chain employs TRBV6-6 and TRBJ1-1; D is unresolved. Between the trimmed V and J ends, which lost 2 bases and 7 bases, there was a span of 5 bases. The CDR3 runs to 11 residues. Germline V gene lookup returns CDR1 MNHNY and CDR2 SVGAGI (reference sequence). CDR3 DNA: TGTGCCAGCAGTTACGAGGGTGAAGCTTTCTTT. Translated: CASSYEGEAFF.

The chain has TRBV11-2 and TRBJ1-3; D gene uncertain. The ends were cut back, 0 bases at V and 2 bases at J, with 14 bases in the middle. Germline V gene sequence: CDR1 SGHAT, CDR2 FQNNGV. The CDR3 runs to 17 residues. This chain's CDR3 is CASSLEFFAVAGNTIYF. DNA for the CDR3: TGTGCCAGCAGCTTAGAATTTTTCGCGGTGGCTGGAAACACCATATATTTT.